The T cell receptor beta chain under discussion was sequenced for a study of PD-1 blockade in classical Hodgkin lymphoma. This clone appeared once. Measured with immunoSEQ multiplex PCR; TCRdb has only the in-frame clones, and not every one. The table shows about 32,000 clones, with roughly 80% occurring only once. Patients all relapsed after autologous stem cell transplantation, and there was variation in brentuximab vedotin exposure. The TCR was taken from a human donor with classical Hodgkin lymphoma. The material was peripheral blood mononuclear cells (PBMCs), obtained at baseline.

Here the CDR3 DNA reads TGTGCCAGCACGAGAGGACAGACCTACGAGCAGTACTTC. Its translation is CASTRGQTYEQYF. The V call is TRBV6-6, the J call TRBJ2-7, with D maybe TRBD1 (6 bases). The CDR3 is made up of 13 amino acids. Germline lookup yields CDR1 MNHNY and CDR2 SVGAGI (reference sequence). With 7 bases removed from V and 2 bases from J, the gap between germline ends came to 12 bases.